Listed here is a single T cell receptor (beta chain). Its target antigen remains unknown. Base qualities were left out, and no much larger clone turns up one base away. This entry is derived from a study of cytomegalovirus exposure and HLA in healthy donors (dated by TCRdb to about 2017). Context from the whole study: In an earlier analysis of 587 of the donors, around 300 Gb of sequence data and 117 million unique TCR beta sequences from some 170 million T cells were reported. Of the 398 genotyped donors, 75% to 85% were placed in the genetic ancestry cluster associated with self-reported Caucasian donors. The T cell repertoires of some 700 subjects were profiled by immunosequencing and related to cytomegalovirus serostatus. The study combined high-throughput TCR immunosequencing, statistical association of individual TCRs with disease status, and machine learning to predict cytomegalovirus infection status. In a later genetic analysis, genome-wide SNP genotypes for about three fifths of the roughly 670 donors were used, and that subset was treated as a discovery cohort. Both class I and class II loci were covered by HLA typing, at four-digit resolution. Roughly 5 DR-DQ haplotypes were handled as single units for association and clustering, since linkage in the cohort was strong. In a later analysis, previously published TCR beta repertoires from 550 to 750 donors were re-analyzed and high-resolution HLA genotyping was added so that TCR occurrence patterns could be studied. On average, roughly 250,000 unique TCR beta nucleotide sequences were sequenced per donor among about 400 genotyped donors of the cohort, with roughly a sixth of those sequences being non-productive. The study was designed to test whether signatures of past pathogen exposure could be identified by cataloging public T cell receptors. All discovery cohort repertoires had been generated on a single sequencing platform. To decide whether each TCR beta V gene segment behaved as functional or pseudogenic, an earlier analysis of several hundred of the donors relied on high-throughput TCR beta sequencing. Donor age, sex, ethnicity and CMV serostatus were collected together with the repertoire data. Typing coverage varied by locus: roughly 629-640 donors for A, B, C, DRB1 and DQB1; about 520 for DQA1; about 590 for DPA1; fewer than 480 for DPB1. An early release that covered several hundred HLA-typed donors contained around 330 gigabases of sequencing data and about 93 million unique TCR sequences. Along with the roughly 670-subject first cohort, a separate validation cohort of over 90 different subjects was used. Rather than using new phenotypic data, the later analysis identified candidate immune exposures from TCR beta sequences and from how often those sequences occurred across donors. Overall study outcomes, separate from this receptor: A further reported finding was that TCR beta sequences accurately predicted the HLA-A and HLA-B alleles for most subjects in the first cohort. HLA typing was unavailable for some donors at each locus, so association tests used only the typed subset. Compared with the approximately 700-donor mean, donors in an Asian-associated ancestry cluster had fewer N-insertions in productive TCRs, according to a later genetic analysis. The cohort was sequenced for TCR beta chains only, and without alpha or paired-chain data the features that could be detected were limited. When HLA alleles, especially DR and DQ, strongly co-occurred, TCR associations were difficult to assign to individual alleles. The presence/absence analyses assumed that sequencing depth was roughly uniform across donors, and that assumption may not be true. Specific HLA alleles were associated with 15,000 to 20,000 TCR beta sequences at a false discovery rate of 0.05 in a later analysis. A few of the identified cytomegalovirus-associated TCR beta chains were confirmed in vitro to be specific for cytomegalovirus antigens. Across donors, most TCR sequences were observed very rarely, whereas some public TCRs were present in many individuals. Because counts were too low, roughly 17 rarely observed V segments, including chromosome 9 orphons, were left out of the earlier analysis of 587 of the donors. The study listed 150 to 200 TCR beta chains as associated with cytomegalovirus. An earlier analysis of approximately 540 of the donors showed that most TCR beta V segments appeared in productive rearrangements either about 90% or about 30% of the time, which broadly matched IMGT annotations. For the cohort, immune exposure information was limited to CMV serostatus. According to the authors, the approach could potentially be generalized to other disease states and immunological phenotypes. In a later analysis, most CMV-associated TCR beta chains were found to appear HLA-restricted, with HLA associations seemingly driven largely by CMV exposure. In a later analysis, TCR association rates were found to vary across HLA loci, with the most associated TCRs seen for DRB1 alleles and the fewest for HLA-C alleles. Linkage disequilibrium might explain the correlated functional status among segregating V segments, but an unknown experimental factor could not be ruled out. Some IMGT-functional V segments, including TRBV6-2 and TRBV6-3, could not be told apart with the 87-base-pair reads, so those segments were excluded. A later analysis found that HLA-associated TCR beta chains were more clonally expanded and had lower generation probabilities than equally common non-associated chains. A cluster of highly shared sequence variants was judged likely to represent a technical artifact of the sequencing pipeline. Cytomegalovirus status was reported to be diagnosed by the classifier with high specificity and sensitivity in both the original and validation cohorts. According to a later analysis, parvovirus B19, influenza, CMV and Epstein-Barr virus appeared linked to several top co-occurrence clusters. V-gene and J-gene trimming of TCR beta chains was associated with a missense DCLRE1C variant in a later genetic analysis, and the association was replicated in an independent cohort.

Libraries came from the immunoSEQ multiplex PCR assay. A mixture of 60 forward primers for TCR Vbeta segments and 13 reverse primers for TCR Jbeta segments was used in the multiplex PCR. A multiplex PCR assay on genomic DNA amplified the CDR3 region of rearranged TCR beta genes. The Illumina HiSeq System was used to sequence the amplified TCR beta libraries as 87-base-pair reads. The paper's data handling went like this. Across the 670 or so repertoires, a later analysis counted 75 million to 90 million unique TCR beta chains, some 11 million of which were shared by at least two donors. A nearest-neighbor algorithm error-corrected the raw reads and collapsed the reads into unique sequences, merging closely related sequences to remove PCR and sequencing errors. CDR3 sequences were aligned to IMGT reference sequences to assign V, D and J gene segments. For a sequence to be retained, a match of at least six nucleotides to both a V gene segment and a J gene segment was required. A rearrangement was called productive if the CDR3 had no stop codons and remained in frame with V and J, and every other rearrangement was called non-productive. CDR3 was defined according to IMGT convention as the region running from the second conserved V-encoded cysteine to the conserved J-encoded phenylalanine. The earlier analysis of 500 to 650 of the donors excluded any sequence lacking an unambiguous match to a single V gene segment. In an earlier analysis of several hundred of the donors, V segments were called functional above 56.7% productive rearrangements and were called segregating when the between-donor standard deviation exceeded 5%. A statistical classification framework was developed to diagnose cytomegalovirus status using the catalog of TCR beta chain sequences. In a later analysis, V and J genes were assigned by comparing TCR nucleotide sequences against IMGT/GENE-DB human TR gene sequences. The TCRdist pipeline was used in a later analysis to assign CDR3 sequences and most-parsimonious VDJ recombination scenarios. In a later analysis, each TCR beta chain was defined by its CDR3 amino acid sequence together with its V-gene family, and reads lacking a unique V-gene family were excluded. A later analysis removed 500 to 650 highly shared, low-generation-probability nucleotide sequences to deal with suspected cross-contamination and a sequencing artifact. For each public chain, a later analysis derived a clonal expansion index from normalized ranks of inferred template counts within each repertoire. In a later analysis, generation probabilities were computed using a VDJ recombination model fitted to out-of-frame rearrangements, and the results were checked against IGoR. In a later analysis, hypergeometric tests were used to score TCR-TCR, TCR-HLA and TCR-CMV co-occurrence, with a repertoire-size bias correction applied to TCR pairs. False discovery rates were estimated in a later analysis by permuting HLA or CMV assignments 20 times. In a later analysis, co-occurring TCRs were grouped using DBSCAN, and TCRdist sequence similarity was added for clustering within HLA-allele-positive subsets. For co-occurrence clustering, repertoires with fewer than 30,000 or more than 120,000 public chains were excluded, along with about five repertoires with anomalous nucleotide sharing. The immuneACCESS repertoire file appears here via TCRdb, limited to in-frame rearrangements. These files lack a portion of the clones; in checked studies, under half of the deficit traces to unresolved V genes, and the cause of the others is not known. V and J calls and clone size are as listed in that table; D and trimming were resolved from the DNA. The sample table shows approximately 160,000 clones, and 80% to 85% are seen once. In total, the top ten clones hold more than 1.5% of the sample.

The cohort consisted of more than 650 healthy bone marrow donors. At the time of sampling, all cohort members were nominally healthy, though unrecorded immune exposures were likely present. CMV serostatus was positive for 289 and negative for about 55% of the roughly 670 cohort members, and was not recorded for this donor. A peripheral blood sample was provided by each donor, and peripheral blood mononuclear cells were used for TCR beta sequencing. The Qiagen DNeasy Blood Extraction Kit was used to extract genomic DNA from the blood cell samples. The germline V gene yields SGDLS for CDR1 and YYNGEE for CDR2. After removal of 3 bases from V and 2 bases from J, the junction retains 5 bases not matched to a gene. The CDR3 runs 14 residues from the cysteine to the phenylalanine. Here the CDR3 DNA is all that survives: 42 bases in frame from base 1.

The TCR originated in a human donor in good health. The sample consisted of PBMCs. The chain links TRBV9 with TRBJ2-7, with 7 middle bases fitting TRBD1. The nucleotides are TGTGCCAGCAGCGCTAGGACAGGAGCCTACGAGCAGTACTTC. This gives the protein CASSARTGAYEQYF. Beyond the CDR3, the reference TRBV9 and TRBJ2-7 genes provide the residues; the full variable domain reads: DSGVTQTPKHLITATGQRVTLRCSPRSGDLSVYWYQQSLDQGLQFLIQYYNGEERAKGNILERFSAQQFPDLHSELNLSSLELGDSALYFCASSARTGAYEQYFGPGTRLTVT.